These T cell receptor beta chains were read from a single sample in a study of CD8 T cells in ankylosing spondylitis. TCRdb re-called the 5' RACE reads with MiXCR, one entry per CDR3 protein. The table records 250,000 to 350,000 distinct CDR3 sequences, around 20% of them present only once. The sequenced sample was blood, either unsorted or a sorted T cell fraction (not recorded which). The receptors shown here come from a male donor with ankylosing spondylitis or in good health (not recorded which). Each CDR3 is given with its conserved first and last residue. The order of the fields is D gene, CDR3 length, V gene, clone size, J gene, CDR3 DNA, CDR3 protein. A D gene is named only where the DNA matches it firmly. The size entry is marked missing in some rows and otherwise reads once, few, many or a size class.

TRBD1	16	TRBV10-3	.	TRBJ2-2	TGTGCCATCAGTGATGAGGGACAGGGAAACACCGGGGAGCTGTTTTTT	CAISDEGQGNTGELFF
TRBD1	15	TRBV5-5	few	TRBJ2-2	TGTGCCAGCAGTCGACAGGGTAGTGACACCGGGGAGCTGTTTTTT	CASSRQGSDTGELFF
.	16	TRBV11-2	few	TRBJ2-1	TGTGCCAGCAGCTTAGTCGCCGGGAGAGGGGTCAATGAGCAGTTCTTC	CASSLVAGRGVNEQFF
.	14	TRBV5-1	.	TRBJ1-5	TGCGCCAGCAGCTTGGCAGGGTACAGCGACACCCAGCATTTT	CASSLAGYSDTQHF
.	17	TRBV4-1	few	TRBJ2-5	TGCGCCAGCAGCCAAGATGGGAGAGCAGTGGGAGGAGAGACCCAGTACTTC	CASSQDGRAVGGETQYF
.	16	TRBV12-3/TRBV12-4	few	TRBJ2-1	TGTGCCAGCAGCCTCCCCGGTAAAAGCTCCTACAATGAGCAGTTCTTC	CASSLPGKSSYNEQFF
TRBD1	16	TRBV12-3/TRBV12-4	.	TRBJ1-3	TGTGCCAGCAGAACCATAGACAGGGGTAATGGAAACACCATATATTTT	CASRTIDRGNGNTIYF
.	14	TRBV24-1	few	TRBJ2-3	TGTGCCACCAGTGACCCTGGACGTGCAGATACGCAGTATTTT	CATSDPGRADTQYF
.	17	TRBV4-2	.	TRBJ1-6	TGTGCCAGCAGCCAAAAAGGGGGGCTTGACTATAATTCACCCCTCCACTTT	CASSQKGGLDYNSPLHF
.	15	TRBV9	.	TRBJ2-1	TGTGCCAGCACCCCAGGGGCACAAACCTACAATGAGCAGTTCTTC	CASTPGAQTYNEQFF
TRBD1	14	TRBV9	few	TRBJ2-3	TGTGCCAGCAGCGTACAGGGGGCCACAGATACGCAGTATTTT	CASSVQGATDTQYF
.	16	TRBV5-1	many	TRBJ2-2	TGCGCCAGCAGCTTGGCCGTGTTGGAGAACACCGGGGAGCTGTTTTTT	CASSLAVLENTGELFF
.	15	TRBV7-8	.	TRBJ1-1	TGTGCCAGCAGCTCGTCGGACAGATCTAACACTGAAGCTTTCTTT	CASSSSDRSNTEAFF
TRBD2	17	TRBV4-2	few	TRBJ2-1	TGTGCCAGCAGCCAAGGAATCACTAGCGGGTTGAACAATGAGCAGTTCTTC	CASSQGITSGLNNEQFF
TRBD1	12	TRBV12-3/TRBV12-4	few	TRBJ2-1	TGTGCCAGCTCGGACAGGGGGCGCCTGCAGTTCTTC	CASSDRGRLQFF
.	17	TRBV5-1	.	TRBJ2-4	TGCGCCAGCAGCTTGGTCGGTGCTGGCTTACCCCGGGCCATTCAGTACTTC	CASSLVGAGLPRAIQYF
.	16	TRBV7-8	.	TRBJ2-3	TGTGCCAGCAGCCTCAACAGGGTTGTTAAGACAGATACGCAGTATTTT	CASSLNRVVKTDTQYF
.	14	TRBV5-1	.	TRBJ1-2	TGCGCCAGCAGCGGGGACCGGGACATCTATGGCTACACCTTC	CASSGDRDIYGYTF
TRBD2	13	TRBV12-3/TRBV12-4	.	TRBJ2-5	TGTGCCAGCAGTGCTCCCGGGACTAGCCTGCCGTACTTC	CASSAPGTSLPYF
.	16	TRBV27	.	TRBJ2-1	TGTGCCCTCAGGGCTAGGAGGCTTAGCTCCTACAATGAGCAGTTCTTC	CALRARRLSSYNEQFF
.	11	TRBV20-1	few	TRBJ2-5	TGCAGTGCTAGGATCCTTGAGACCCAGTACTTC	CSARILETQYF
TRBD1	18	TRBV5-1	.	TRBJ1-1	TGCGCCAGCAGCTTGCGTGCCCGGGACAGTCTCATGAACACTGAAGCTTTCTTT	CASSLRARDSLMNTEAFF
.	15	TRBV5-5	many	TRBJ2-1	TGTGCCAGCAGCTTGGACTCGGTAACCTACAATGAGCAGTTCTTC	CASSLDSVTYNEQFF
TRBD1	16	TRBV5-1	few	TRBJ2-3	TGCGCCAGCAGCCCCGGACAGGGTAAGGGGGCAGATACGCAGTATTTT	CASSPGQGKGADTQYF
.	13	TRBV12-3/TRBV12-4	.	TRBJ1-4	TGTGCCAGCAGTTTAAAAGGGGGTGAAAAACTGTTTTTT	CASSLKGGEKLFF
.	14	TRBV15	.	TRBJ1-5	TGTGCCACCAGCAGAGGGGACATCAATCAGCCCCAGCATTTT	CATSRGDINQPQHF
TRBD1	18	TRBV6-5	.	TRBJ2-1	TGTGCCAGCAGTTATAGCCAGGGGGTTGGGACGGGGAACAATGAGCAGTTCTTC	CASSYSQGVGTGNNEQFF
.	15	TRBV12-3/TRBV12-4	few	TRBJ2-4	TGTGCCAGCAGTTTGGGCGGAGTAGCCAAAAACATTCAGTACTTC	CASSLGGVAKNIQYF
.	13	TRBV5-1	.	TRBJ2-3	TGCGCCAGCAGCCTCCTATACACAGATACGCAGTATTTT	CASSLLYTDTQYF
.	13	TRBV20-1	.	TRBJ1-4	TGCAGTGCGCGGACACCAACTAATGAAAAACTGTTTTTT	CSARTPTNEKLFF
TRBD1	15	TRBV11-2	.	TRBJ1-2	TGTGCCAGCAGCTTAGCGGGACAGGGGCTAGAGGGCTACACCTTC	CASSLAGQGLEGYTF